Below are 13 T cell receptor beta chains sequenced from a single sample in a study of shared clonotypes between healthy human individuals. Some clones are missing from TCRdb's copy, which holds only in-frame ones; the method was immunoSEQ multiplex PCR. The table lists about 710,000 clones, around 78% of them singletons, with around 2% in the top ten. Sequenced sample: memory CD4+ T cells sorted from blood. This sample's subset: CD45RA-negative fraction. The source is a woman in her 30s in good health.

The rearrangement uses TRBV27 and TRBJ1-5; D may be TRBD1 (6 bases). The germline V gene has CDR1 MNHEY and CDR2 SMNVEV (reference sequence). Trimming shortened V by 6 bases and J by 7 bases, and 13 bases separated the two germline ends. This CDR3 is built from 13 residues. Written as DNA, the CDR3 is TGTGCCAGCAGGAGGGGGTTACGGCAGCCCCAGCATTTT. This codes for CASRRGLRQPQHF.

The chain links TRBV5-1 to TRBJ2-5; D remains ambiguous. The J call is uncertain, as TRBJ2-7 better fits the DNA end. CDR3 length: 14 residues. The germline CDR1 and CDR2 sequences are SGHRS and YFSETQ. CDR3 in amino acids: CASSLTMSGYEQYF. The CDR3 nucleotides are TGCGCCAGCAGCTTGACAATGAGTGGGTACGAGCAGTACTTC.

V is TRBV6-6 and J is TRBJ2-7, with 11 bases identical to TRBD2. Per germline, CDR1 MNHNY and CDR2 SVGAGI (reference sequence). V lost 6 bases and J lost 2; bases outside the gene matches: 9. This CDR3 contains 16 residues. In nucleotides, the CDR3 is TGTGCCAGCAGCACCGGGACTAGCGGAAAGCCCTACGAGCAGTACTTC. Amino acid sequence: CASSTGTSGKPYEQYF.

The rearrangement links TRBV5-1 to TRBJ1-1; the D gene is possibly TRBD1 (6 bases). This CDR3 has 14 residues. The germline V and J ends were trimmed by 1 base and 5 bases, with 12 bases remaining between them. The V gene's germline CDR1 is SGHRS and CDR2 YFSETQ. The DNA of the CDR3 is TGCGCCAGCAGCTTGCGGGGGCGCGGTACTGAAGCTTTCTTT. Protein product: CASSLRGRGTEAFF.

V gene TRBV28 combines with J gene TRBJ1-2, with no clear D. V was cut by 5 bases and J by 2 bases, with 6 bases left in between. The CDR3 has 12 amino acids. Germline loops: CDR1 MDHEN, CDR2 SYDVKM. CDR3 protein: CASSGRNYGYTF. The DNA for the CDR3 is TGTGCCAGCAGTGGGAGGAACTATGGCTACACCTTC.

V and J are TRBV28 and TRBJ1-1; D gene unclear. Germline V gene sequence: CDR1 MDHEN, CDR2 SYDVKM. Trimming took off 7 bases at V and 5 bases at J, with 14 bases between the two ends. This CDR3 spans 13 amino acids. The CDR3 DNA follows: TGTGCCAGCATTCCCCCGGGGAGAACTGAAGCTTTCTTT. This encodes CASIPPGRTEAFF.

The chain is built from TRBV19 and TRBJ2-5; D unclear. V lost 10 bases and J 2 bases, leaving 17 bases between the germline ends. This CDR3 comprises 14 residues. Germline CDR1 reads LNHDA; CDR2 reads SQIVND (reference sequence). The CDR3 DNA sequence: TGTGCCACCGCGTGGGGTCTCGTTCAAGAGACCCAGTACTTC. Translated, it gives CATAWGLVQETQYF.

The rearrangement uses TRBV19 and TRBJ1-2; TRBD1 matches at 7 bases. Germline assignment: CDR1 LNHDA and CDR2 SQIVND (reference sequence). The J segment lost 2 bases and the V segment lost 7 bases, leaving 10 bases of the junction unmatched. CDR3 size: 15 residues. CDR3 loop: CASNEDRFMNYGYTF. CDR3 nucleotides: TGTGCCAGTAACGAGGACAGGTTTATGAACTATGGCTACACCTTC.

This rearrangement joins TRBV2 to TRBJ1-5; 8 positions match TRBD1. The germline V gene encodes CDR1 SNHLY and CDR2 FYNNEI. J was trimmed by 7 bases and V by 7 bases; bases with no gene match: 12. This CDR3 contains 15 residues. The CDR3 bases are TGTGCCAGCACGTCCGCAGGGGGCGGTCAACAGCCCCAGCATTTT. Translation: CASTSAGGGQQPQHF.

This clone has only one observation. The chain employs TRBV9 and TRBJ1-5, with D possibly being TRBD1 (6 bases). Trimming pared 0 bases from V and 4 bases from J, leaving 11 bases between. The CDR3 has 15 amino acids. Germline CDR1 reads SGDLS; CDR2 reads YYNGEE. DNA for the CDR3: TGTGCCAGCAGCGTAGGCTCAGGGGTTAATCAGCCCCAGCATTTT. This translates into CASSVGSGVNQPQHF. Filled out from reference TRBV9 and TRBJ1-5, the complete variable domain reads DSGVTQTPKHLITATGQRVTLRCSPRSGDLSVYWYQQSLDQGLQFLIQYYNGEERAKGNILERFSAQQFPDLHSELNLSSLELGDSALYFCASSVGSGVNQPQHFGDGTRLSIL.

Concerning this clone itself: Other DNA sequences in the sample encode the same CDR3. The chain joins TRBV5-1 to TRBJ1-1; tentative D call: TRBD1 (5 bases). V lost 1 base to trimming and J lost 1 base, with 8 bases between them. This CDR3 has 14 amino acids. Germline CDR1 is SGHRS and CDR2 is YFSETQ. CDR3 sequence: CASSLSGGNTEAFF. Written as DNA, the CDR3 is TGCGCCAGCAGCTTGTCGGGGGGGAACACTGAAGCTTTCTTT.

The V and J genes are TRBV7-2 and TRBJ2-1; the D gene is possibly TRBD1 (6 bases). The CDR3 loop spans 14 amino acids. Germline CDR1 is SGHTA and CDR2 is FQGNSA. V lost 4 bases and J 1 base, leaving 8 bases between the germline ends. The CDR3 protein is CASSSDRSYNEQFF. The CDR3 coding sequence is TGTGCCAGCAGCTCGGACAGATCCTACAATGAGCAGTTCTTC.

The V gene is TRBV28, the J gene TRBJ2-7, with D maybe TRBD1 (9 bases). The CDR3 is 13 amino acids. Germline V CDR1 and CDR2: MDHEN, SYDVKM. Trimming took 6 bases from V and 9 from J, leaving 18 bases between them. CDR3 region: CASRLQGAGGQYF. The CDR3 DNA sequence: TGTGCCAGCAGACTACAGGGGGCGGGAGGGCAGTACTTC.